This T cell receptor beta chain was retrieved from a study of beta chain features in type 1 diabetes. Points from the study as a whole: In patients and controls equally, PCR might favor templates that are shorter. TCRB CDR3 length was moderately but significantly reduced in all four CD4+ subsets of Type 1 diabetes patients.

Remarks on this clone: Its specificity is unknown.

Reverse transcribing all isolated RNA meant expressed TCRB transcripts were sequenced. The assay was immunoSEQ multiplex PCR, and TCRdb's table has in-frame clones only and misses some. The sample holds about 700,000 clones, around 15% seen once. Sequencing was performed on naive CD4+ T cells from blood. The origin of this receptor is a man between 18 and 35 years old with type 1 diabetes.

The CDR3 is CASSLQGLDTEAFF. Written as DNA, the CDR3 is TGTGCCAGCAGCTTACAAGGTCTTGACACTGAAGCTTTCTTT. This chain joins TRBV7-2 and TRBJ1-1; no clear D gene. The CDR3 sequence is 14 residues long. Germline values: CDR1 SGHTA, CDR2 FQGNSA. V dropped 2 bases and J dropped 3 bases, with 10 bases sitting between them.